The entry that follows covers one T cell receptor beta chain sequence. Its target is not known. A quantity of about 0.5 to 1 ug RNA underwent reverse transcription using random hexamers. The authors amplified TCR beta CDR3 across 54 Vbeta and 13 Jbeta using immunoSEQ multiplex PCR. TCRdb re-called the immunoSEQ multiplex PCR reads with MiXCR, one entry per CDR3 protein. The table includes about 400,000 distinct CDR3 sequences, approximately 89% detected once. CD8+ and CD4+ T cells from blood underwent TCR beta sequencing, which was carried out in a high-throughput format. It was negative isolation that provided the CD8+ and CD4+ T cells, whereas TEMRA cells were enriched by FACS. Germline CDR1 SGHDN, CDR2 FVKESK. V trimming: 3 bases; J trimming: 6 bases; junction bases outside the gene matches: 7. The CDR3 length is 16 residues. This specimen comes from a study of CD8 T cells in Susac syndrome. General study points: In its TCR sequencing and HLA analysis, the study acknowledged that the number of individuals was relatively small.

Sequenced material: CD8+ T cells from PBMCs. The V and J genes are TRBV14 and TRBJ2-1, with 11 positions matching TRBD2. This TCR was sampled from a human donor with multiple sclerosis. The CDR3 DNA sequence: TGTGCCAGCAGCCATCACCTAGCGGGGGGTCTCAATGAGCAGTTCTTC. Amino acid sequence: CASSHHLAGGLNEQFF. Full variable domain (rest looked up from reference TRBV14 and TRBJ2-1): EAGVTQFPSHSVIEKGQTVTLRCDPISGHDNLYWYRRVMGKEIKFLLHFVKESKQDESGMPNNRFLAERTGGTYSTLKVQPAELEDSGVYFCASSHHLAGGLNEQFFGPGTRLTVL.